These 12 T cell receptor beta chains originate from one sample sequenced in a study of cytotoxic CD8 clonotypes in ibrutinib-treated CLL. The assay was immunoSEQ multiplex PCR, and TCRdb's table has in-frame clones only and misses some. This table holds fewer than 400,000 clones, 67% found once. The sequenced sample was PBMCs, obtained after 36 months of ibrutinib treatment. The receptors come from a human donor with chronic lymphocytic leukemia.

The V gene is TRBV5-4, the J gene TRBJ2-2; unclear D gene. This CDR3 is 15 amino acids long. Germline V gene sequence: CDR1 SGHNT, CDR2 YYREEE (reference sequence). Trimming cost V 3 bases and J 3 bases, with 12 bases left between them. Here the CDR3 reads CASSSLSRHTGELFF. CDR3 DNA sequence: TGTGCCAGCAGCTCCCTGTCCAGGCACACCGGGGAGCTGTTTTTT.

The CDR3 DNA sequence: TGTGCCAGCAGTTACGCGGAACGGCGCGAGCAGTACTTC. It translates to CASSYAERREQYF. The chain recombines TRBV6-6 with TRBJ2-7, with D hard to call. Germline assignment: CDR1 MNHNY and CDR2 SVGAGI (reference sequence). The CDR3 runs to 13 residues. The V and J ends lost 2 bases and 6 bases respectively, with 11 bases between them.

This clone turned up a few times. V and J are TRBV7-9 and TRBJ1-5; a possible D gene is TRBD1 (6 bases). There are 15 residues in the CDR3. Germline loops: CDR1 SEHNR, CDR2 FQNEAQ (reference sequence). The V and J ends lost 4 bases and 0 bases respectively, with 10 bases between them. CDR3 loop: CASSSTGNSNQPQHF. The CDR3 DNA reads TGTGCCAGCAGCTCGACAGGAAATAGCAATCAGCCCCAGCATTTT.

This clone came up once. This chain uses TRBV7-9 with TRBJ2-7; TRBD1 matches at 12 bases. The CDR3 is 13 amino acids. V was pared by 8 bases and J by 4 bases, with 3 bases of the junction left unmatched. Germline assignment: CDR1 SEHNR and CDR2 FQNEAQ (reference sequence). This chain's CDR3 is CASRGQGAYEQYF. The CDR3 DNA is TGTGCCAGCCGGGGACAGGGGGCTTACGAGCAGTACTTC.

The V and J genes are TRBV18 and TRBJ2-1; the match to TRBD2 covers 8 bases. Germline V gene data show CDR1 as KGHSH and CDR2 as LQKENI. The trim removed 2 bases at V and 6 bases at J, leaving 0 bases unmatched. The CDR3 consists of 13 residues. The CDR3: CASSPGLANEQFF. DNA of the CDR3: TGTGCCAGCTCACCAGGACTAGCCAATGAGCAGTTCTTC. The entire variable domain, with the rest obtained from reference TRBV18 and TRBJ2-1, is as follows: NAGVMQNPRHLVRRRGQEARLRCSPMKGHSHVYWYRQLPEEGLKFMVYLQKENIIDESGMPKERFSAEFPKEGPSILRIQQVVRGDSAAYFCASSPGLANEQFFGPGTRLTVL.

This sequence joins TRBV5-1 and TRBJ2-5; 8 bases line up with TRBD1. Trimming cost V 2 bases and J 4 bases; bases outside gene matches: 7. The germline CDR1 and CDR2 sequences are SGHRS and YFSETQ. The CDR3 runs 15 residues. The CDR3 protein is CASSFRTGNGETQYF. CDR3 bases: TGCGCCAGCAGCTTCCGGACAGGGAATGGAGAGACCCAGTACTTC.

This chain joins TRBV28 and TRBJ2-1; TRBD2 agrees at 7 bases. The CDR3 length is 14 residues. The germline gives CDR1 MDHEN, CDR2 SYDVKM. The J segment lost 7 bases and the V segment lost 2 bases, leaving 5 bases of the junction unmatched. CDR3 sequence reads: CASSLGGRGNEQFF. The CDR3 nucleotides read TGTGCCAGCAGTTTAGGAGGGCGGGGGAATGAGCAGTTCTTC.

This clone has a single count. J is TRBJ2-7 and V is TRBV7-2, with a possible D match to TRBD2 (6 bases). Germline CDR1 SGHTA, CDR2 FQGNSA. V was trimmed by 3 bases and J by 3 bases, leaving 12 bases between them. The CDR3 runs 14 residues. CDR3 bases: TGTGCCAGCAGCTTCACTAGCTACTACTACGAGCAGTACTTC. As protein: CASSFTSYYYEQYF.

The rearrangement joins TRBV18 to TRBJ1-1; a possible D gene is TRBD1 (5 bases). This CDR3 region has 12 residues. Germline assignment: CDR1 KGHSH and CDR2 LQKENI. Between the trimmed V and J ends, which lost 6 bases and 12 bases, there was a span of 17 bases. CDR3 DNA: TGTGCCAGCTCCTTGGCCGGGGCTGAGTCTTTCTTT. It yields the protein CASSLAGAESFF.

This clone was observed a few times. This sequence joins TRBV6-6 and TRBJ2-7; tentatively, D is TRBD1 or TRBD2 (6 bases each). Trimming cost V 5 bases and J 6 bases, with 17 bases left between them. This CDR3 has 14 residues. In germline, CDR1 is MNHNY, CDR2 SVGAGI (reference sequence). The CDR3 nucleotides are TGTGCCAGCAGTAGGGGAGGACAGTTAAGCGAGCAGTACTTC. Protein product: CASSRGGQLSEQYF.

The chain uses TRBV5-6 and TRBJ1-1; D call uncertain. Germline lookup yields CDR1 SGHDT and CDR2 YYEEEE. The CDR3 spans 13 residues. The germline V and J ends were trimmed by 0 bases and 5 bases, with 8 bases remaining between them. The CDR3: CASSLGVRTEAFF. CDR3 coding DNA: TGTGCCAGCAGCTTGGGAGTTCGGACTGAAGCTTTCTTT.

CDR3 in DNA: TGTGCCAGCAGTCCCAGCGGGAGGTGGGAGACCCAGTACTTC. Protein sequence: CASSPSGRWETQYF. This chain links TRBV28 with TRBJ2-5; TRBD2 matches 9 bases. J was trimmed by 5 bases and V by 5 bases; bases with no gene match: 6. Looked up from germline, CDR1 is MDHEN and CDR2 is SYDVKM. The CDR3 extends over 14 amino acids.